This passage covers 15 T cell receptor beta chains from one sample sequenced in a study of T cells after posttransplantation cyclophosphamide. Sequencing used immunoSEQ multiplex PCR; TCRdb keeps in-frame clones, though not all of them. This sample includes some 31,000 clones with no singletons; its ten biggest clones take up 4% to 5.5%. The sample was PBMCs. The source is a woman aged 30 to 39 in good health and a related stem cell transplant donor.

V and J are TRBV23-1 and TRBJ1-2; unclear D gene. TRBV23-1 carries the ORF label, with uncertain function. Trimming left V 1 base short and J 3 bases short, with 18 bases between. CDR3 length: 17 amino acids. CDR3 in DNA: TGCGCCAGCAGTCAATTAGCCTTTCCGCTCTCTTACTATGGCTACACCTTC. This codes for CASSQLAFPLSYYGYTF.

This clone was observed a few times. The CDR3 protein is CASSMRTGRDGYTF. In DNA, the CDR3 is TGTGCCAGTAGTATGCGTACAGGGCGGGATGGCTACACCTTC. V usage is TRBV19 and J usage is TRBJ1-2; weak D call: TRBD1 (6 bases). Looked up from germline, CDR1 is LNHDA and CDR2 is SQIVND (reference sequence). The CDR3 length is 14 residues. Trimming cost V 3 bases and J 6 bases, with 14 bases left between them.

This clone was counted at least ten times. V gene TRBV11-2 combines with J gene TRBJ1-2; D unclear. V was shortened by 2 bases and J by 11 bases, with 12 bases between the two germline ends. The CDR3 runs 12 residues. CDR1 and CDR2 (germline): SGHAT, FQNNGV. DNA of the CDR3: TGTGCCAGCAGCTTATGGGCAGGTCCTTACACCTTC. Translating gives CASSLWAGPYTF. Full variable domain (missing parts from reference TRBV11-2 and TRBJ1-2): EAGVAQSPRYKIIEKRQSVAFWCNPISGHATLYWYQQILGQGPKLLIQFQNNGVVDDSQLPKDRFSAERLKGVDSTLKIQPAKLEDSAVYLCASSLWAGPYTFGSGTRLTVV.

The chain combines TRBV4-2 with TRBJ1-2; possibly TRBD1 for D (5 bases). The CDR3 runs 14 residues. Germline V gives CDR1 LGHNA, CDR2 YNFKEQ. Trimming stripped 0 bases from V and 7 bases from J, with 12 bases between. In DNA form, the CDR3 reads TGTGCCAGCAGCCAAGAGGGAGGGAGGGGTGGCTACACCTTC. It translates to CASSQEGGRGGYTF.

The sample holds many counts of this clone. The genes are TRBV19 and TRBJ1-2; 8 nucleotides match TRBD1. The germline CDR1 and CDR2 sequences are LNHDA and SQIVND (reference sequence). V shed 6 bases and J 7 bases; nucleotides not matched to a gene: 7. The length of the CDR3 is 13 residues. As DNA, the CDR3 is TGTGCCAGTAGGAACAGGGGGTCGGGTGGCTACACCTTC. This encodes CASRNRGSGGYTF.

This clone was recorded at least ten times. This chain connects TRBV7-2 to TRBJ1-1; no reliable D call. CDR1 SGHTA and CDR2 FQGNSA come from the germline V gene. The germline V and J ends were trimmed by 5 bases and 1 base, with 14 bases remaining between them. The CDR3 sequence is 15 residues long. CDR3 sequence: CASSIYRGPNTEAFF. The CDR3 coding sequence is TGTGCCAGCAGCATTTACAGAGGCCCGAACACTGAAGCTTTCTTT. The full variable domain, rest sourced from reference TRBV7-2 and TRBJ1-1, is GAGVSQSPSNKVTEKGKDVELRCDPISGHTALYWYRQSLGQGLEFLIYFQGNSAPDKSGLPSDRFSAERTGGSVSTLTIQRTQQEDSAVYLCASSIYRGPNTEAFFGQGTRLTVV.

This chain joins TRBV7-7 and TRBJ1-2, with D possibly TRBD1 on 5 matching bases. CDR3 length: 11 amino acids. V gave up 8 bases and J gave up 8 bases, with 12 bases separating them. CDR1 and CDR2 (germline): SSHAT, FNYEAQ (reference sequence). The CDR3 loop reads CASDRCEGYTF. CDR3 sequence (DNA): TGTGCCAGCGACAGATGTGAAGGCTACACCTTC.

The V and J genes are TRBV12-3 or TRBV12-4 and TRBJ1-6; D gene uncertain. The CDR3 has 15 amino acids. The germline V and J ends were trimmed by 4 bases and 9 bases, with 16 bases remaining between them. CDR3 DNA: TGTGCCAGCAGTTCTGTCTTATCCGGTGGTTCACCCCTCCACTTT. Its translation is CASSSVLSGGSPLHF.

There are a few counts of this clone. The chain couples TRBV11-1 to TRBJ2-7; D call uncertain. CDR1 and CDR2 from the germline V gene are SGHAT and FQDESV (reference sequence). Trimming pared 5 bases from V and 2 bases from J, leaving 10 bases between. The CDR3 totals 13 residues. The CDR3 DNA follows: TGTGCCAGCAGCCCTCAGGAGACCTACGAGCAGTACTTC. As protein: CASSPQETYEQYF.

There are many counts of this clone. V is TRBV5-1 and J is TRBJ2-1, with a tentative D call TRBD2 (5 bases). Trimming stripped 0 bases from V and 8 bases from J, with 12 bases between. This CDR3 region has 14 residues. Germline V gives CDR1 SGHRS, CDR2 YFSETQ. DNA of the CDR3: TGCGCCAGCAGCTTGGGTCGGGGTGGCTATGAGCAGTTCTTC. Encoded protein: CASSLGRGGYEQFF.

This clone was seen only a few times. The rearrangement joins TRBV25-1 to TRBJ2-7, with D possibly TRBD1 on 5 matching bases. V dropped 4 bases and J dropped 2 bases, with 15 bases sitting between them. CDR3 length: 15 amino acids. CDR1 MGHDK and CDR2 SYGVNS come from the germline V gene. In DNA, the CDR3 is TGTGCCAGCAGTGGAGATGGGGCCCCCACCTACGAGCAGTACTTC. This codes for CASSGDGAPTYEQYF.

This clone has ten or more counts. J is TRBJ2-7 and V is TRBV6-1; TRBD1 aligns across 9 bases. The germline V gene encodes CDR1 MNHNS and CDR2 SASEGT. CDR3 length equals 16 residues. V shed 2 bases and J 2 bases; nucleotides not matched to a gene: 7. CDR3 loop: CASSEFSTGGPYEQYF. In DNA form, the CDR3 reads TGTGCCAGCAGTGAATTTAGCACAGGGGGCCCCTACGAGCAGTACTTC.

The chain recombines TRBV10-2 with TRBJ2-5, with 10 bases lining up with TRBD2. V gave up 4 bases and J gave up 5 bases; unmatched junction bases: 7. The CDR3 sequence is 15 residues long. Germline V lookup: CDR1 WSHSY, CDR2 SAAADI. DNA of the CDR3: TGCGCCAGCAGTGGGGGTAGCGGGGGGCCGGAGACCCAGTACTTC. Translated: CASSGGSGGPETQYF.

This clone came up many times. The chain recombines TRBV12-3 or TRBV12-4 with TRBJ2-2; D unclear. The CDR3 has 13 amino acids. Deletions cut 7 bases from V and 1 base from J, with 7 bases between. CDR3 region: CASTDKNTGELFF. CDR3 nucleotide sequence: TGTGCCAGCACCGACAAGAACACCGGGGAGCTGTTTTTT.

This clone was recorded many times. CDR3 residues: CASKDRVPTQYF. In nucleotides, the CDR3 is TGTGCCAGCAAGGACAGGGTCCCTACGCAGTATTTT. The chain carries TRBV2 and TRBJ2-3; 8 nucleotides match TRBD1. Unmatched junction bases numbered 5, after V lost 7 bases and J lost 8 bases. Per the germline V gene, CDR1 is SNHLY and CDR2 is FYNNEI. CDR3 length: 12 amino acids.